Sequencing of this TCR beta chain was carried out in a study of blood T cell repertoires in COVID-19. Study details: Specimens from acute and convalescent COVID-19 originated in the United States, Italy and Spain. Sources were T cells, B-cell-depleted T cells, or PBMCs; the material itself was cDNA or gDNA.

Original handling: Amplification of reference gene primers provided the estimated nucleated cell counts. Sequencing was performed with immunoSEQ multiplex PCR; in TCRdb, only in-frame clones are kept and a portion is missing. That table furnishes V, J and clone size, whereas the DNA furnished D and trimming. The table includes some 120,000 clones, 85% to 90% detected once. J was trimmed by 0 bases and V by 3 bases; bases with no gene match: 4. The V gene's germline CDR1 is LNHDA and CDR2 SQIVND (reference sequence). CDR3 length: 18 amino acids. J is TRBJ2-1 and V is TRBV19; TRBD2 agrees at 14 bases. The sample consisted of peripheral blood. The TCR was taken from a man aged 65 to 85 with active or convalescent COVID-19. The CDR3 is CASSIGLAGGSSYNEQFF. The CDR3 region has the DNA TGTGCCAGTAGTATCGGACTAGCGGGGGGTAGCTCCTACAATGAGCAGTTCTTC.